What follows is one TCR beta chain and its context. This specimen comes from a study of blood T cell repertoires in COVID-19. Study-level background: Acute and convalescent COVID-19 samples came from the United States, Italy and Spain. The cDNA or gDNA used as material had been derived from T cells, B-cell-depleted T cells, or PBMCs.

Sequencing used immunoSEQ multiplex PCR; TCRdb keeps in-frame clones, though not all of them. The table shows roughly 240,000 clones, with 80% to 90% occurring only once. V was pared by 8 bases and J by 5 bases, with 10 bases between. CDR1 and CDR2 from the germline V gene are MNHEY and SVGAGI. The CDR3 loop spans 11 amino acids. This receptor was identified in a man between 40 and 49 years old who had recovered from COVID-19. The V call is TRBV6-5, the J call TRBJ2-7, with D possibly TRBD1 on 5 matching bases. The sample was peripheral blood. This chain's CDR3 is CASGRADEQYF. Here the CDR3 DNA reads TGTGCCAGCGGCAGGGCCGACGAGCAGTACTTC.